The entry that follows covers one T cell receptor (beta chain) sequence. The target of this receptor is not known. No base quality information exists; no much larger clone differs at one position. This sample was taken from a study of shared clonotypes between healthy human individuals (dated by TCRdb to 2019 to 2021). Looking at the study overall: Three men and a couple of women, aged 18 to 49 years, made up the cohort. For each donor, three plates each were used for CD4 naive and CD4 memory, two plates were used for CD8 naive, and one plate was used for CD8 memory. The study deeply sequenced blood TCR repertoires of five healthy adults to estimate repertoire size and the extent of clonotype sharing between individuals. Libraries were prepared and TCR repertoires were sequenced by different laboratories using diverse techniques, in order to increase sequencing depth and limit assay-specific biases. Per donor, leukapheresis produced somewhere between about 0.85 and 9.5 billion PBMCs. What the study reported, not specific to this receptor: Naive subsets generally had larger estimated clonotype richness than memory subsets. Pairwise subsampling led to the expectation that sequencing depth would affect the degree of clonotype sharing among donors. Because the study included only a small number of donors, the genetic and exposure-history diversity represented was limited. Rarefaction of sorted-subset datasets indicated incomplete sequencing despite the large sequencing depth. Clonotypes shared by all four sorted-subset donors showed higher generation probabilities than non-shared clonotypes. Sampling was limited to blood, and TCR repertoires in tissue likely differ from TCR repertoires in blood. Sharing across a few donors was observed for around 5% of naive CD4, over 3% of naive CD8, 2% to 2.5% of memory CD4, and less than 0.45% of memory CD8 clonotypes.

The CDR1 and CDR2 encoded by the germline V gene are ENHRY and SYGVKD. Taken from cysteine to phenylalanine, the CDR3 has 13 residues. The sequence is cut down to CDR3 DNA, 39 bases in frame from base 1. V lost 8 bases and J lost 0 bases; the stretch between them is 8 bases long. Using the deep immunoSEQ assay, multiplex PCR amplified TCR CDR3 regions from genomic DNA. Extracted genomic DNA from each cell subset was spread evenly across all wells of several immunoSEQ 96-well plates, with each plate serving as a replicate. Each replicate PCR for sorted subsets received approximately 200 ng genomic DNA, equal to roughly 30,000 T cell genomes. The purified libraries were quantified using a Qubit 3.0 fluorometer, sized with a Bioanalyzer 2100, and then quantified again using the KAPA Library Quantification kit. A separate single-read 150-cycle Illumina NextSeq 550 flow cell was used to sequence each immunoSEQ 96-well plate. Processing in the source paper ran as follows. Because the immunoSEQ output held only junctional sequences and lacked quality scores, the filtering could not match the filtering applied to full-length reads. To assign V/J genes and CDR3, sequences were annotated against IMGT germline references using PyIR, a Python wrapper for IgBLAST v1.9. Reads with weak V/J assignments (E-value above 1e-6), missing CDR3, stop codons, out-of-frame junctions, or ambiguous translated residues were removed. V3J clonotypes were defined as sequences sharing the same inferred V gene, J gene, and CDR3 amino acid sequence. Percentage overlap between repertoires was calculated by dividing the number of shared unique clonotypes by the size of the smaller repertoire. Three approaches were used to assess repertoire richness: RTK rarefaction, the Chao1 estimator, and Recon v2.1 estimates of unobserved clonotypes. For all TCRbeta clonotypes obtained by the gDNA method from several donors, generation probabilities were computed with OLGA. TCRdb obtained this table from immuneACCESS and retained in-frame rearrangements with V and J assigned. These tables miss some clones; where compared with another copy, unresolved V genes account for less than half of the shortfall, and the remainder is unexplained. That table furnishes V, J and clone size, whereas the DNA furnished D and trimming. The sample table contains over a million clones; only one count was recorded for roughly 98% of them. The ten top clones hold 0.4% to 0.55% of the sample.

The donors were healthy, HIV-negative adults with no recently reported acute infections or vaccinations. All donors were Caucasian adults living in Nashville, Tennessee, USA. CD4+ T cells were enriched by magnetic negative selection, after which naive cells were positively selected on CD45RA and the negative fraction was taken as the memory subset. After blood collection by leukapheresis, PBMCs were isolated using Ficoll-Histopaque density gradient centrifugation and then cryopreserved in the vapor phase of liquid nitrogen. Analytical flow cytometry was used to check the purity and quantity of every magnetically sorted T cell population. Each sorted fraction had its genomic DNA isolated and then quantified by UV absorbance on a Nanodrop 2000c.

The specimen was naive CD4+ T cells sorted from blood. The cell subset or site label, as the study defines it: CD45RA+ positively selected. Recombination linked TRBV10-3 to TRBJ2-1, with the D gene call left open. The receptor was isolated from a man aged 25-45 years in good health. The base sequence is TGTGCCATCGAGCAGCCCTCCTACAATGAGCAGTTCTTC. This gives the protein CAIEQPSYNEQFF.